This T cell receptor (beta chain) derives from a study of blood T cell repertoires in COVID-19. The wider study: Researchers got acute and convalescent COVID-19 samples from the United States, Italy and Spain. Sources were T cells, B-cell-depleted T cells, or PBMCs; the material itself was cDNA or gDNA.

The germline gives CDR1 SNHLY, CDR2 FYNNEI. Deletions cut 4 bases from V and 8 bases from J, with 15 bases between. This CDR3 has 14 residues. TCRdb keeps only in-frame clones here, not all; method: immunoSEQ multiplex PCR. The sample gives roughly 350,000 clones, 70% to 90% of which show up once; about 10% is in the top ten. The clonotype was recovered from a woman in her twenties or thirties with COVID-19, enrolled during active disease. The chain couples TRBV2 to TRBJ2-1, with D maybe TRBD1 (6 bases). The sample consisted of peripheral blood. CDR3 sequence: CASSAGVRSYEQFF. The CDR3 coding sequence is TGTGCCAGCAGTGCAGGGGTTCGTTCCTATGAGCAGTTCTTC.